Below are 9 T cell receptor beta chains sequenced from a single sample in a study of cytomegalovirus exposure and HLA in healthy donors. 60 Vbeta and 13 Jbeta primers were used in PCR. The table came from immunoSEQ multiplex PCR; TCRdb's copy has only in-frame clones and leaves some out. The sample consists of fewer than 150,000 clones, around 77% of them appearing once. Sequencing was done on a sample of PBMCs. These receptor sequences come from a human donor in good health.

The chain is built from TRBV27 and TRBJ1-5, with TRBD1 matching 9 bases. This CDR3 is 14 amino acids long. Trimming removed 6 bases from V and 7 bases from J; junction bases left unmatched: 7. Germline CDR1 and CDR2: MNHEY and SMNVEV (reference sequence). In DNA, the CDR3 is TGTGCCAGCAGCCGAAACAGGGGGCGGCAGCCCCAGCATTTT. It yields the protein CASSRNRGRQPQHF.

This chain uses TRBV18 with TRBJ1-1, with 7 bases that match TRBD1. J was trimmed by 3 bases and V by 8 bases; bases with no gene match: 18. CDR1 is KGHSH and CDR2 is LQKENI in the germline V gene. The CDR3 spans 17 residues. The CDR3 sequence: CASKKDRDSLGYTEAFF. DNA for the CDR3: TGTGCCAGCAAAAAGGACCGGGACAGCCTGGGGTACACTGAAGCTTTCTTT.

This chain connects TRBV7-8 to TRBJ2-2; TRBD2 is a possible D gene (6 bases). The CDR3 totals 15 residues. Germline V gene data show CDR1 as SGHVS and CDR2 as FQNEAQ. The ends were cut back, 5 bases at V and 0 bases at J, with 10 bases in the middle. The DNA of the CDR3 is TGTGCCAGCAGCATTAGCGGTACGAACACCGGGGAGCTGTTTTTT. As protein: CASSISGTNTGELFF.

The chain couples TRBV6-1 to TRBJ1-5; TRBD1 matches 7 bases. The V and J ends lost 10 bases and 3 bases, in that order; junction bases with no gene match: 12. Germline V CDR1 and CDR2: MNHNS, SASEGT. The CDR3 has 15 residues. CDR3 bases: TGTGCCACCGACGACAGGGCCCATTACAATCAGCCCCAGCATTTT. This codes for CATDDRAHYNQPQHF.

The CDR3 region is CASRAGTSGTDTQYF. For the CDR3, the DNA is TGCGCCAGCAGGGCCGGGACTAGCGGCACAGATACGCAGTATTTT. The chain recombines TRBV10-1 with TRBJ2-3, with 10 bases aligning to TRBD2. The germline V gene encodes CDR1 WNHNN and CDR2 SYGVQD (reference sequence). The CDR3 spans 15 residues. V was pared by 6 bases and J by 1 base, with 4 bases of the junction left unmatched.

The rearrangement uses TRBV27 and TRBJ2-7; TRBD2 is a possible D gene (6 bases). The CDR3 runs 15 residues. Germline lookup yields CDR1 MNHEY and CDR2 SMNVEV (reference sequence). V was pared by 3 bases and J by 4 bases, with 16 bases between. The CDR3 nucleotides read TGTGCCAGCAGTTTTATCGGGGACTCGAGTTACGAGCAGTACTTC. Translated, it gives CASSFIGDSSYEQYF.

The CDR3 loop is CASSISDRGADTQYF. CDR3 nucleotides: TGTGCCAGTAGTATCAGTGACAGGGGTGCAGATACGCAGTATTTT. The J gene is TRBJ2-3, the V gene TRBV19; 8 bases agree with TRBD1. The J segment lost 4 bases and the V segment lost 3 bases, leaving 6 bases of the junction unmatched. The V gene's germline CDR1 is LNHDA and CDR2 SQIVND (reference sequence). This CDR3 spans 15 amino acids.

The V and J genes are TRBV30 and TRBJ1-2, with D maybe TRBD1 (5 bases). The CDR3 spans 12 residues. The V gene's germline CDR1 is GTSNPN and CDR2 SVGIG (reference sequence). V was clipped by 5 bases and J by 0 bases, with 7 bases between them. The CDR3 coding sequence is TGTGCCTGGGACAGAACTAACTATGGCTACACCTTC. Its translation: CAWDRTNYGYTF.

J is TRBJ1-2 and V is TRBV27; 10 nucleotides line up with TRBD1. V gave up 6 bases and J gave up 8 bases; unmatched junction bases: 9. This CDR3 contains 14 residues. CDR1 and CDR2 (germline): MNHEY, SMNVEV (reference sequence). The CDR3 DNA reads TGTGCCAGCAGCCCGGGGACAGGGGTGGAAGGCTACACCTTC. It codes for CASSPGTGVEGYTF.